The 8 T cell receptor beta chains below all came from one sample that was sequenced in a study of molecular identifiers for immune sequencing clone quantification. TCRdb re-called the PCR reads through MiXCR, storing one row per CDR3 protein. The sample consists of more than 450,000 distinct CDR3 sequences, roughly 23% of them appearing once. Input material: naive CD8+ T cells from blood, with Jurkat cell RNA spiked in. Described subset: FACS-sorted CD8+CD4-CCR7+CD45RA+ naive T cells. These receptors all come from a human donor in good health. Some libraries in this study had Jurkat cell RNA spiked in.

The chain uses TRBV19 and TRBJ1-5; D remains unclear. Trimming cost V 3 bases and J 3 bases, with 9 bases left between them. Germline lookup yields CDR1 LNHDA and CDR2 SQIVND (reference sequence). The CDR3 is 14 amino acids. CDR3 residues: CASSIGVYNQPQHF. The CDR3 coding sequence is TGTGCCAGTAGTATTGGGGTTTACAATCAGCCCCAGCATTTT.

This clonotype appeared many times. This CDR3 is CASSPGGSISYEQYF. The CDR3 nucleotides are TGCGCCAGCAGCCCAGGGGGTAGTATCTCCTACGAGCAGTACTTC. The chain joins TRBV4-1 to TRBJ2-7; 7 positions match TRBD1. CDR1 and CDR2 from the germline V gene are MGHRA and YSYEKL. V lost 4 bases and J lost 0; bases outside the gene matches: 6. The CDR3 runs to 15 residues.

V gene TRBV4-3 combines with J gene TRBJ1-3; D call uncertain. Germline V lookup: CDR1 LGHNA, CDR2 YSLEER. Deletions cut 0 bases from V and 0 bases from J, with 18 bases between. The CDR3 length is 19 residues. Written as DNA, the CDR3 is TGCGCCAGCAGCCAAGAACTCCATCCAGGCCCCTACTCTGGAAACACCATATATTTT. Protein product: CASSQELHPGPYSGNTIYF.

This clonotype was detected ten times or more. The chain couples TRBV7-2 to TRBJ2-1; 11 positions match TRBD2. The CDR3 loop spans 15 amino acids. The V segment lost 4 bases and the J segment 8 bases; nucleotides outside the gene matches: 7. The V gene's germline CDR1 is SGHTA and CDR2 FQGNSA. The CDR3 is CASSYLAGGRDEQFF. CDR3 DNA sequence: TGTGCCAGCAGCTACTTAGCGGGAGGGCGGGATGAGCAGTTCTTC.

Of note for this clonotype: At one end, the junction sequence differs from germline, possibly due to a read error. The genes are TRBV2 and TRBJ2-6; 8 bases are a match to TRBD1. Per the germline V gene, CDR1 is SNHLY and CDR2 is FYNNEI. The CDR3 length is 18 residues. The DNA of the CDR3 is TGTACCAGCAGTGTGGACAGGGAAACTTTAGTTGGGGCCAACGTCCTGACTTTC. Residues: CTSSVDRETLVGANVLTF. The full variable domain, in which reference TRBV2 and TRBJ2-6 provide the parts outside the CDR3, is EPEVTQTPSHQVTQMGQEVILRCVPISNHLYFYWYRQILGQKVEFLVSFYNNEISEKSEIFDDQFSVERPDGSNFTLKIRSTKLEDSAMYFCTSSVDRETLVGANVLTFGAGSRLTVL.

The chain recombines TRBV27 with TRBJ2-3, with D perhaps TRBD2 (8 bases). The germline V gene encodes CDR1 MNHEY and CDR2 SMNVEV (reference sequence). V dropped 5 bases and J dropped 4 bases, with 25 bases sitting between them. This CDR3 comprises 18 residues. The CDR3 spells CASSPYSGAPQGADTQYF. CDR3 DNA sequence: TGTGCCAGCAGTCCGTATAGCGGGGCTCCCCAGGGGGCAGATACGCAGTATTTT.

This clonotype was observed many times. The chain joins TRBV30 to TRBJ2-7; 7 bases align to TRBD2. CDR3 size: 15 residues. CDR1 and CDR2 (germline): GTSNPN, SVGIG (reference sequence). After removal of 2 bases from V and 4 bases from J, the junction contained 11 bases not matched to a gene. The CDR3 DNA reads TGTGCCTGGAGTCTATCGGGAGGCGGTTTTTACGAGCAGTACTTC. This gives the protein CAWSLSGGGFYEQYF.

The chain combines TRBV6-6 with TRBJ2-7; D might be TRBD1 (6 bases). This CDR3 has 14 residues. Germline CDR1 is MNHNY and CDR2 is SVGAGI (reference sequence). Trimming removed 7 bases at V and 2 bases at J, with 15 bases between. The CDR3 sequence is CASTRTDETYEQYF. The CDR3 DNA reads TGTGCCAGCACCCGGACAGACGAGACCTACGAGCAGTACTTC.